This T cell receptor (beta chain) was observed in a study of blood T cell repertoires in COVID-19. About the study: Samples taken during acute and convalescent COVID-19 were collected in the United States, Italy and Spain. PBMCs, B-cell-depleted T cells, or T cells provided the cDNA or gDNA that made up the material.

In the original analysis: From reference gene primer amplification, estimates of nucleated cell counts were derived. Sequencing used immunoSEQ multiplex PCR; TCRdb keeps in-frame clones, though not all of them. V and J calls and clone size follow that table, whereas D and trimming were derived from the DNA. This table has approximately 210,000 clones, approximately 90% appearing once. CDR1 SGHAT and CDR2 FQNNGV come from the germline V gene. The CDR3 consists of 17 residues. V lost 0 bases to trimming and J lost 2 bases; unmatched junction nucleotides: 8. The source is a man younger than 45 with acute or convalescent COVID-19. Sequencing used peripheral blood. The rearrangement links TRBV11-2 to TRBJ2-5; 8 bases are a match to TRBD2. DNA of the CDR3: TGTGCCAGCAGCTTAGATCGAGCCGGGAGGGAGCAAGAGACCCAGTACTTC. Amino acids: CASSLDRAGREQETQYF.